This paragraph covers one T cell receptor beta chain sequence. Its antigen is not known. The PCR made use of 60 Vbeta and 13 Jbeta primers. TCRdb keeps only in-frame clones here, not all; method: immunoSEQ multiplex PCR. The sample includes around 94,000 clones, approximately 88% of them seen just once. The sample originates from a study of cytomegalovirus exposure and HLA in healthy donors. Regarding the study as a whole: The study assumed roughly uniform donor sequencing depth for presence/absence analyses. Later, an analysis showed that TCR beta chains associated with HLA were more clonally expanded than others that were equally common. HLA alleles showed associations with about 15,000 TCR beta sequences in a later analysis, at a 0.05 false discovery rate.

The V end was cut by 5 bases, the J end by 8 bases, with 21 bases between. Germline V gene data show CDR1 as MNHEY and CDR2 as SVGAGI. The CDR3 spans 15 residues. The clonotype was recovered from a man between 18 and 29 years old in good health and CMV-seronegative. The chain recombines TRBV6-5 with TRBJ1-2; D is perhaps TRBD1 (5 bases). Sequencing was done on a sample of PBMCs. The CDR3 loop is CASSPRSGLPVGYTF. The CDR3 nucleotides read TGTGCCAGCAGTCCTCGCTCGGGACTACCCGTAGGCTACACCTTC.